Listed below are T cell receptor beta chains from one sample, sequenced in a study of shared clonotypes between healthy human individuals. Sequencing was performed with immunoSEQ multiplex PCR; in TCRdb, only in-frame clones are kept and a portion is missing. The profile shows about 2,100,000 clones, approximately 94% of them singletons. The sequenced sample consisted of naive CD8+ T cells from PBMCs. All receptors derive from a man aged 18-30 years in good health. Some clones in this sample may be carry-over from other donors' samples. CDR3s include the opening cysteine and the closing phenylalanine or tryptophan. The D gene is left open where the match is weak. Some rows have no size entry. The others give once, few or many, or a class for an expanded clone.

cdr3_nt cdr3_aa j_call v_call d_call clone_size
TGTGCCAGCAGTTTATCAGCACGGGCGGGTACGCAGTATTTT CASSLSARAGTQYF TRBJ2-3 TRBV27 NA NA
TGTGCCAGCAGCCCCCGGACCGTTTACGAGCAGTACTTC CASSPRTVYEQYF TRBJ2-7 TRBV7-2 NA NA
TGTGCCAGCAGCCCGGGACTTGTGCTTTTGGAGCAGTACTTC CASSPGLVLLEQYF TRBJ2-7 TRBV2 NA NA
TGTGCCAGCAGCCTCTCATTCGGGGAGACCCAGTACTTC CASSLSFGETQYF TRBJ2-5 TRBV27 NA NA
TGTGCCAGCAGCGGAGGGACAGTAAGCTCTGGGGCCAACGTCCTGACTTTC CASSGGTVSSGANVLTF TRBJ2-6 TRBV9 TRBD1 NA
TGTGCCAGCAGTGGTCGGGACAGGGGGTACAATGAGCAGTTCTTC CASSGRDRGYNEQFF TRBJ2-1 TRBV27 TRBD1 NA
TGTGCCAGCAGGGCGACAGATAATGAAAAACTGTTTTTT CASRATDNEKLFF TRBJ1-4 TRBV27 NA NA
TGTGCCAGCAGTCCCTCCCAGCGGACCTACAATGAGCAGTTCTTC CASSPSQRTYNEQFF TRBJ2-1 TRBV27 NA few
TGCGCCAGCAGCCAACTAAGGACAGGGGGCGAAACTAATGAAAAACTGTTTTTT CASSQLRTGGETNEKLFF TRBJ1-4 TRBV4-1 TRBD1 NA
TGTGCCAGTAGTATAGTGGGAGACAGGGGGTCGAACGAGCAGTACTTC CASSIVGDRGSNEQYF TRBJ2-7 TRBV19 TRBD1 NA
TGCGCCAGCAGCCAACCTGACTTGGGAGGCTATGGCTACACCTTC CASSQPDLGGYGYTF TRBJ1-2 TRBV4-1 NA NA
TGTGCCAGCAGTGCCCCAGGAGTGAACACTGAAGCTTTCTTT CASSAPGVNTEAFF TRBJ1-1 TRBV6-1 NA NA
TGTGCCAGCAGTGATCTGTATCAGGGGGCCCTCTCCTACAATGAGCAGTTCTTC CASSDLYQGALSYNEQFF TRBJ2-1 TRBV6-1 TRBD1 NA
TGCGCCAGCAGCTTAAAGGTGTCAGGGCGCATGAACACTGAAGCTTTCTTT CASSLKVSGRMNTEAFF TRBJ1-1 TRBV5-1 NA NA
TGTGCCAGCAGACCTATCCGCAGCAGCTCCTACGAGCAGTACTTC CASRPIRSSSYEQYF TRBJ2-7 TRBV21-1 NA NA
TGCAGCGTTGGGGGGAATGAGCAGTTCTTC CSVGGNEQFF TRBJ2-1 TRBV29-1 NA few
TGTGCCAGCAGCGATGCAAAGAACACTGAAGCTTTCTTT CASSDAKNTEAFF TRBJ1-1 TRBV13 NA NA
TGTGCCAGCAGCGGGCGGCAGGAGAACTATGGCTACACCTTC CASSGRQENYGYTF TRBJ1-2 TRBV9 NA NA
TGTGCCAGCAGGACCCTACTAGCCCCAGAGACCCAGTACTTC CASRTLLAPETQYF TRBJ2-5 TRBV6-5 NA NA
TGTGCCAGCAGTTTATGGAGTAGCGGCACAGATACGCAGTATTTT CASSLWSSGTDTQYF TRBJ2-3 TRBV27 NA NA
TGTGCCCTCGGCAGCCCTTCTTCTCACGAGCAGTACTTC CALGSPSSHEQYF TRBJ2-7 TRBV28 NA NA
TGTGCCGCTGGAGGGGGGTCCAGGGACCCTTTGTACGAGCAGTACTTC CAAGGGSRDPLYEQYF TRBJ2-7 TRBV6-6 NA NA
TGTGCCAGCAGGCCGAATACCTACGAGCAGTACTTC CASRPNTYEQYF TRBJ2-7 TRBV27 NA NA
TGTGCCAGCACCACCCGCGCGGAGAGCTCCTACAATGAGCAGTTCTTC CASTTRAESSYNEQFF TRBJ2-1 TRBV28 NA NA
TGTGCCAGCAGTTACTCTAGAGGCCCACCGGCCGGCTACACCTTC CASSYSRGPPAGYTF TRBJ1-2 TRBV6-5 NA NA
TGTGCCACCAGCAGGGCCTGGACAGGGCCGGGGAGTAACACTGAAGCTTTCTTT CATSRAWTGPGSNTEAFF TRBJ1-1 TRBV15 TRBD1 NA
TGTGCCAGCAGTCCCGGACAGACGAACACTGAAGCTTTCTTT CASSPGQTNTEAFF TRBJ1-1 TRBV28 NA NA
TGTGCCAGCAGCTTGGTGGGGGGCTTGGGCACCGGGGAGCTGTTTTTT CASSLVGGLGTGELFF TRBJ2-2 TRBV5-6 NA NA
TGTGCCAGCACCCCCAGCTCCTACAATGAGCAGTTCTTC CASTPSSYNEQFF TRBJ2-1 TRBV28 NA NA
TGTGCCACCAGCAGAGGCCCCCTCAGGGGATCCTTACCTGGGGCCAACGTCCTGACTTTC CATSRGPLRGSLPGANVLTF TRBJ2-6 TRBV15 NA NA
TGTGCCACCAGCAGAGAGCCCGGACTGAGGAATGAGCAGTTCTTC CATSREPGLRNEQFF TRBJ2-1 TRBV15 NA NA
TGTGCCAGCAGGGAGAGTTCGCAGGACAATGAGCAGTTCTTC CASRESSQDNEQFF TRBJ2-1 TRBV7-9 NA NA
TGTGCCAGCAACACAGGGAGCGGCGATACGCAGTATTTT CASNTGSGDTQYF TRBJ2-3 TRBV27 NA NA